This T cell receptor beta chain was sequenced during a study of blood T cells in healthy people across ages. The people who gave samples were healthy Caucasians from Russia, aged roughly 6 to 100. Donors each provided around 9 milliliters of peripheral blood. For the second PCR, which ran for roughly 6 to 11 cycles, a sample-barcoded 5' primer and a J-beta primer mix were used. TCRdb reprocessed the 5' RACE reads with MiXCR, giving one entry per CDR3 protein. The sample holds hundreds of thousands of distinct CDR3 sequences, around 26% seen once. This clonotype came up many times. The CDR3 extends over 16 amino acids. The ends lost 5 bases at V and 1 base at J; junction bases unmatched: 6. Germline V gene sequence: CDR1 SGHTA, CDR2 FQGNSA.

This clonotype was sampled from a woman of 80 years or more in good health. This chain uses TRBV7-2 with TRBJ2-3, with TRBD2 matching over 10 bases. Sequenced: blood. The CDR3 DNA follows: TGTGCCAGCAGCCGTCTAGCGGGGGCGGGCACAGATACGCAGTATTTT. This codes for CASSRLAGAGTDTQYF.